The source of this T cell receptor (beta chain) is a study of T cell responses to AZD1222 COVID-19 vaccine. On the study more broadly: Whether given at about 4 or about 12 weeks, second doses were pooled. General observations from the study: A reported finding is that nearly half of spike-specific TCRs target unmutated variant regions. White British donors predominated, females outnumbered males, and clonal diversity was possibly underestimated. It was only after the peak T cell response that any repertoires were sampled.

Details on this clone: Its antigen is not identified.

Sequencing was performed with immunoSEQ multiplex PCR; in TCRdb, only in-frame clones are kept and a portion is missing. The sample yields roughly 67,000 clones, 88% seen once. This clonotype was sampled from an adult in good health. The sample was peripheral blood, taken on day 0 of AZD1222 vaccination.

As DNA, the CDR3 is TGTGCCAGCAGTATAAGTTACGAGCAGTACTTC. This encodes CASSISYEQYF. V and J are TRBV2 and TRBJ2-7; D remains unclear. Germline V gene lookup returns CDR1 SNHLY and CDR2 FYNNEI. V was clipped by 5 bases and J by 4 bases, with 6 bases between them. The CDR3 extends over 11 amino acids.